This T cell receptor beta chain emerged from a study of shared T cell receptors in the human thymus. With V trimmed by 0 bases and J by 5 bases, 11 bases remained unmatched. The CDR3 spans 17 residues. The germline V gene encodes CDR1 SGHNT and CDR2 YYREEE (reference sequence). The protocol was immunoSEQ multiplex PCR, while the TCRdb copy is restricted to in-frame clones and leaves out a portion. The profile covers fewer than 700,000 clones, with 88% appearing a single time and about 0.01% taken by the ten largest. The same sample was also studied in work on human thymus T cells. That study adds: The source of the thymus tissue was resections taken during corrective heart surgery.

The material sequenced was thymocytes. The TCR was taken from a boy less than two years old with a congenital heart defect. V usage is TRBV5-4 and J usage is TRBJ2-3, with 8 nucleotides matching TRBD2. The CDR3 spells CASSLVVAGWGIDTQYF. The CDR3 region has the DNA TGTGCCAGCAGCTTGGTGGTAGCGGGATGGGGGATAGATACGCAGTATTTT.